This T cell receptor beta chain was identified during a study of T cell responses to AZD1222 COVID-19 vaccine. Study outcomes and limitations: At baseline, just 5 or 6 AZD1222 recipients tested seropositive. Vaccination with two AZD1222 doses was followed by a rise in Spike-specific TCR breadth and depth.

In regard to this clone: Its antigen is undetermined.

The method was immunoSEQ multiplex PCR; TCRdb's version includes in-frame clones alone and lacks a portion of them. The table has 110,000 to 150,000 clones, just under 95% seen once; the top ten hold roughly an eighth. This CDR3 comprises 16 residues. The germline V gene encodes CDR1 SEHNR and CDR2 FQNEAQ (reference sequence). V shed 4 bases and J shed 1 base, with 13 bases lying between them. The receptor's source is an adult who had recovered from COVID-19. Sample: peripheral blood, taken after recovery from COVID-19. The gene calls are TRBV7-9 and TRBJ1-4; D not resolved. The CDR3 spells CASSSTDFGTNEKLFF. In nucleotides, the CDR3 is TGTGCCAGCAGCTCAACCGACTTTGGAACTAATGAAAAACTGTTTTTT.